Sequencing of this T cell receptor beta chain was carried out in a study of CD8 T cells in Susac syndrome. Study findings and constraints: The relatively small number of individuals in the TCR sequencing and HLA analysis was acknowledged by the study.

The V gene's germline CDR1 is MNHEY and CDR2 SVGAGI. V dropped 4 bases and J dropped 5; count of bases not matched to a gene: 8. There are 14 residues in the CDR3. The RNA input was roughly 0.45 to 1 ug, and it was reverse transcribed with random hexamers. Amplification of TCR beta CDR3 was carried out by immunoSEQ multiplex PCR, which covered 54 Vbeta and 13 Jbeta segments. TCRdb passed the immunoSEQ multiplex PCR reads through MiXCR, listing each CDR3 protein once. This sample has around 130,000 distinct CDR3 sequences; about 95% occur once, and the top ten carry roughly 0.11%. Concerning this clonotype itself: As yet, its antigen is unknown.

CD8+ and CD4+ T cells taken from blood had their TCR beta sequenced. Age- and sex-matched healthy donors served as the control group. The source material was CD4+ T cells from PBMCs. This receptor was taken from a human donor in good health. V is TRBV6-5 and J is TRBJ2-7, with TRBD2 matching over 7 bases. As DNA, the CDR3 is TGTGCCAGCAGTTCCTGGGAGGGTAGCGACGAGCAGTACTTC. Amino acids: CASSSWEGSDEQYF.